Each of the 25 T cell receptor beta chains below was sequenced from the same sample in a study of tissue T cells after allogeneic stem cell transplantation (dated by TCRdb to 2021 to 2024). Library creation used the immunoSEQ multiplex PCR assay. Held by TCRdb, this immuneACCESS table contains in-frame sequences only and omits some clones. Under half of the omission traces to an unresolved V gene where checked; the cause of the rest is unknown. This sample comprises several thousand clones, around 50% of them detected only once. Over 7% of the sample rests with the top ten. The label giving this sample's time point can be read as: mouse harvest day 7 after allogeneic transplant. Mouse grafts consisting of 10^7 T-cell-depleted bone marrow cells combined with 10^6 splenic CD5+ T cells were administered by tail vein injection. Source material: lymph node tissue. The source of these receptors is a female BALB/c mouse given C57BL/6 T cells with graft-versus-host disease after an allogeneic hematopoietic cell transplant.

With respect to this clone: Any gene name here is a mouse gene name. With the read ending 1 residue before the CDR3 end, the germline J gene is used to fill in that end. The chain uses TRBV26 and TRBJ2-2; TRBD1 matches 7 bases. After removal of 2 bases from V and 4 bases from J, the junction contained 1 base not matched to a gene. The V gene's germline CDR1 is KGHPV and CDR2 FQNQEV (reference sequence). The CDR3 has 14 residues. The CDR3 reads CASSLDRATGQLYF. The sequenced part of the CDR3 DNA is TGTGCCAGCAGTCTGGACAGGGCCACCGGGCAGCTCTAC. Supplemented by reference TRBV26 and TRBJ2-2, the full variable domain reads NSKVIQTPRYLVKGQGQKAKMRCIPEKGHPVVFWYQQNKNNEFKFLINFQNQEVLQQIDMTEKRFSAECPSNSPCSLEIQSSEAGDSALYLCASSLDRATGQLYFGEGSKLTVL.

As to this clone: Gene names are mouse gene names. The read ends 1 residue shy of where the CDR3 ends; the end is completed using the germline J gene. This rearrangement joins TRBV12-1 to TRBJ2-5; possible D gene TRBD2, 6 bases. Trimming stripped 0 bases from V and 2 bases from J, with 8 bases between. Germline loops: CDR1 SGHSN, CDR2 HYEKVE. The CDR3 extends over 14 amino acids. The covered CDR3 bases are TGTGCCAGCTCTCTCGAGGGACTCCAAGACACCCAGTAC. This encodes CASSLEGLQDTQY. The CDR3 as a whole reads CASSLEGLQDTQYF.

In regard to this clone: Gene names and germline refer to mouse. The sequence runs out 1 residue before the end of the CDR3; the remainder is reconstructed from the germline J gene. The genes are TRBV15 and TRBJ1-1; a possible D gene is TRBD1 (5 bases). V lost 1 base to trimming and J lost 0 bases, with 6 bases between them. The CDR3 spans 14 residues. The V gene's germline CDR1 is SGHND and CDR2 FRSKSL. CDR3 loop: CASSLGTTNTEVFF. CDR3 DNA (partial): TGTGCCAGCAGTTTAGGGACAACAAACACAGAAGTCTTC.

The sample holds a few counts of this clone. The genes and germline here are from mouse. The read terminates 1 residue before the CDR3 end, so the remaining end is supplied by the germline J gene. The J gene is TRBJ1-3, the V gene TRBV24, with D maybe TRBD1 (6 bases). Trimming took off 0 bases at V and 3 bases at J, with 12 bases between the two ends. This CDR3 has 16 residues. Germline CDR1 is KGHTA and CDR2 is FRNEEI. CDR3 DNA (partial): TGTGCCAGCAGTCTGTATGGAGGGGGGGGTGGAAATACGCTCTAT. The encoded protein is CASSLYGGGGGNTLY. The CDR3 in full is CASSLYGGGGGNTLYF.

A note on this clone: The genes and germline here are from mouse. The read ends 1 residue shy of where the CDR3 ends; the end is completed using the germline J gene. The J gene is TRBJ1-1, the V gene TRBV3, with D possibly TRBD1 on 5 matching bases. The CDR3 sequence is 14 residues long. Germline CDR1 SNHLY, CDR2 FYNGKV (reference sequence). Trimming shortened V by 3 bases and J by 0 bases, and 8 bases separated the two germline ends. The sequenced part of the CDR3 DNA is TGTGCCAGCAGCTTGAGGGGTGCAAACACAGAAGTCTTC. Protein sequence: CASSLRGANTEVF. The whole CDR3 region reads CASSLRGANTEVFF.

Of note for this clone: The germline and genes are mouse ones. The read falls 1 residue short of the CDR3 end, and the missing part is taken from the germline J gene. The rearrangement uses TRBV12-1 and TRBJ1-5; no firm D call. V was cut by 6 bases and J by 9 bases, with 2 bases left in between. Germline CDR1 is SGHSN and CDR2 is HYEKVE. This CDR3 contains 8 residues. The part of the CDR3 DNA that was read is TGTGCCAGCCCGGCTCCGCTT. Protein sequence: CASPAPL. The CDR3 in its entirety is CASPAPLF.

This clone showed up just a few times. Gene names are the mouse ones. The read falls 1 residue short of the CDR3 end, and the missing part is taken from the germline J gene. The rearrangement joins TRBV16 to TRBJ1-4, with D possibly being TRBD1 (5 bases). Between the trimmed V and J ends, which lost 4 bases and 4 bases, there was a span of 13 bases. Germline V gene data show CDR1 as SGHSA and CDR2 as FRNQAP. The CDR3 totals 15 residues. Partial CDR3 DNA: TGTGCAAGCAGCTCACCGGGACGGTACAACGAAAGATTATTT. Translating it yields CASSSPGRYNERLF. The complete CDR3 sequence is CASSSPGRYNERLFF.

A few counts support this clone. Mouse names are used for the genes. The CDR3 region is CASSPSGNTEVFF. The CDR3 bases that were read are TGTGCCAGCAGTCCCTCAGGGAACACAGAAGTCTTC. This chain uses TRBV26 with TRBJ1-1; D is uncertain. The read gets to within 1 residue of the CDR3 end, and the germline J gene fills in the rest. The germline V gene has CDR1 KGHPV and CDR2 FQNQEV (reference sequence). The V end lost 4 bases, the J end lost 1 base, and 7 bases lay between the germline ends. The CDR3 is 13 residues long.

This clone was seen a few times. Genes and germline are mouse. The CDR3 is cut off 1 residue early in the read; its end comes from the germline J gene. The rearrangement joins TRBV15 to TRBJ2-7, with 10 bases lining up with TRBD2. This CDR3 has 14 residues. Germline V lookup: CDR1 SGHND, CDR2 FRSKSL. V was clipped by 6 bases and J by 1 base; unmatched bases: 3. CDR3 region: CASSPGLGSYEQYF. CDR3 DNA, as far as it was read: TGTGCCAGCAGCCCGGGACTGGGGTCCTATGAACAGTAC.

As concerns this clone: Mouse gene names and germline throughout. The CDR3 goes on 1 residue after the read ends, and that part is filled in from the germline J gene. This chain connects TRBV12-2 to TRBJ1-1; 9 bases line up with TRBD1. The germline V gene has CDR1 SGHLS and CDR2 HYDKME. With V trimmed by 3 bases and J by 10 bases, 5 bases remained unmatched. The CDR3 covers 12 residues. Here the CDR3 reads CASSSTGGAVFF. The sequenced CDR3 bases are TGTGCCAGCTCTTCGACAGGGGGGGCAGTCTTC.

This clone has only a few counts. The listed genes are named as in mouse. The read stops 1 residue short of the end of the CDR3; the missing end is completed from the germline J gene. This sequence joins TRBV12-2 and TRBJ2-5; 11 bases align to TRBD2. Germline assignment: CDR1 SGHLS and CDR2 HYDKME. The V and J ends lost 3 bases and 4 bases, in that order; junction bases with no gene match: 2. There are 14 residues in the CDR3. The part of the CDR3 DNA that was read is TGTGCCAGCTCTTGGACTGGGGGGAAAGACACCCAGTAC. As protein: CASSWTGGKDTQY. The full CDR3 reads CASSWTGGKDTQYF.

Comment on this clone: Gene names denote mouse genes. The read falls 1 residue short of the CDR3 end, and the missing part is taken from the germline J gene. The rearrangement links TRBV3 to TRBJ1-4; possibly TRBD1 for D (5 bases). This CDR3 region has 14 residues. Germline values: CDR1 SNHLY, CDR2 FYNGKV (reference sequence). Trimming removed 3 bases from V and 3 bases from J, with 8 bases in between. The CDR3 bases that were read are TGTGCCAGCAGCTTCGCAGGGCCCAACGAAAGATTATTT. This translates into CASSFAGPNERLF. The whole CDR3 region reads CASSFAGPNERLFF. Full variable domain (rest looked up from reference TRBV3 and TRBJ1-4): GPKVLQIPSHQIIDMGQMVTLNCDPVSNHLYFYWYKQILGQQMEFLVNFYNGKVMEKSKLFKDQFSVERPDGSYFTLKIQPTALEDSAVYFCASSFAGPNERLFFGHGTKLSVL.

A note on this clone: Gene names and germline match the mouse. The CDR3 sequence is CASSLSGAGQLYF. CDR3 DNA (partial): TGTGCCAGCAGTCTGTCAGGGGCCGGGCAGCTCTAC. V gene TRBV26 combines with J gene TRBJ2-2; tentative D call: TRBD1 (5 bases). The CDR3 end falls 1 residue outside the read, so it is completed with the germline J gene. The V gene lost 0 bases and the J gene lost 6 bases, with 5 bases spanning the gap. In germline, CDR1 is KGHPV, CDR2 FQNQEV (reference sequence). CDR3 length equals 13 residues.

A word on this clone: Gene names denote mouse genes. The CDR3 goes on 1 residue after the read ends, and that part is filled in from the germline J gene. The gene calls are TRBV26 and TRBJ2-7, with D tentatively TRBD2 (5 bases). V lost 0 bases, J lost 4 bases, and 7 bases lay in between. Germline V lookup: CDR1 KGHPV, CDR2 FQNQEV (reference sequence). This CDR3 comprises 13 residues. The CDR3 sequence: CASSLSLGYEQYF. The sequenced CDR3 bases are TGTGCCAGCAGTCTGTCGTTGGGGTATGAACAGTAC.

Regarding this clone: Genes here carry mouse names. The read ends 1 residue early relative to the CDR3; the germline J gene fills the gap. The genes are TRBV12-2 and TRBJ2-2; 12 nucleotides agree with TRBD2. The CDR3 consists of 15 residues. Germline-derived CDR1 and CDR2 are SGHLS and HYDKME. Trimming at V came to 4 bases and at J to 6 bases, leaving 5 bases not matched to a gene. This chain's CDR3 is CASSRLGGRAGQLYF. Incomplete CDR3 DNA: TGTGCCAGCTCACGACTGGGGGGGCGCGCCGGGCAGCTCTAC.

This clone was found a few times. The genes and germline here are from mouse. The read is 1 residue too short to cover the CDR3 end, so that end is filled in from the germline J gene. The chain employs TRBV20 and TRBJ2-7, with 9 bases identical to TRBD2. CDR3 length: 15 residues. V trimming: 0 bases; J trimming: 0 bases; junction bases outside the gene matches: 3. Germline CDR1 is GFQATS and CDR2 is STVNSAI. The covered CDR3 bases are TGTGGTGCTAGGGACTGGGGGGGAAGCTCCTATGAACAGTAC. Its translation: CGARDWGGSSYEQY. The CDR3 reads in full as CGARDWGGSSYEQYF. Combining the CDR3 with reference TRBV20 and TRBJ2-7 gives the whole variable domain GALVYQYPRRTICKSGTSMRMECQAVGFQATSVAWYRQSPQKTFELIALSTVNSAIKYEQNFTQEKFPISHPNLSFSSMTVLNAYLEDRGLYLCGARDWGGSSYEQYFGPGTRLTVL.

This clone is a singleton in its sample. The gene names here belong to mouse. The read terminates 1 residue ahead of where the CDR3 ends, so the germline J gene completes it. This chain links TRBV20 with TRBJ2-5, with 8 bases identical to TRBD2. The CDR3 contains 12 residues. Trimming cost V 0 bases and J 8 bases; bases outside gene matches: 1. The germline gives CDR1 GFQATS, CDR2 STVNSAI. The CDR3 here is CGARDTGGTQYF. Partial CDR3 DNA: TGTGGTGCTAGGGACACTGGGGGCACCCAGTAC.

This clone was seen a handful of times. Gene names are the mouse ones. The missing CDR3 end, 1 residue past where the read stops, is filled in from the germline J gene. The genes are TRBV13-3 and TRBJ2-7; 7 nucleotides line up with TRBD2. Germline loops: CDR1 NNHDY, CDR2 SYVADS. The V gene end was trimmed by 2 bases and the J gene end by 0 bases; junction bases not matched to a gene: 5. This CDR3 contains 15 residues. Here the CDR3 reads CASSDTGESSYEQYF. The part of the CDR3 DNA that was read is TGTGCCAGCAGTGACACTGGGGAGAGCTCCTATGAACAGTAC.

As to this clone: Gene names denote mouse genes. Sequencing ends 1 residue short of the CDR3 end; the germline J gene provides the rest. J is TRBJ1-1 and V is TRBV26, with 10 bases identical to TRBD1. The germline CDR1 and CDR2 sequences are KGHPV and FQNQEV (reference sequence). This CDR3 region has 15 residues. V trimming: 4 bases; J trimming: 4 bases; junction bases outside the gene matches: 6. CDR3 protein: CASSQTGGGGTEVFF. The part of the CDR3 DNA that was read is TGTGCCAGCAGTCAGACAGGGGGCGGGGGCACAGAAGTCTTC. Full variable domain (remainder filled in from reference TRBV26 and TRBJ1-1): NSKVIQTPRYLVKGQGQKAKMRCIPEKGHPVVFWYQQNKNNEFKFLINFQNQEVLQQIDMTEKRFSAECPSNSPCSLEIQSSEAGDSALYLCASSQTGGGGTEVFFGKGTRLTVV.

The table lists this clone with a few counts. Gene names are the mouse ones. The CDR3 goes on 1 residue after the read ends, and that part is filled in from the germline J gene. Other DNA sequences in the same sample also yield this CDR3. J is TRBJ2-7 and V is TRBV3; no definite D call. V lost 6 bases and J 0 bases, leaving 6 bases between the germline ends. In germline, CDR1 is SNHLY, CDR2 FYNGKV (reference sequence). The CDR3 totals 12 residues. Incomplete CDR3 DNA: TGTGCCAGCAGTCCTAGCTCCTATGAACAGTAC. This sequence encodes CASSPSSYEQY. The whole CDR3 protein is CASSPSSYEQYF.

Note on this clone: Mouse germline and gene names are used. CDR3 DNA (partial): TGTGCTAGCAGTAGAGGACTGGGGTCTAGTCAAAACACCTTGTAC. This gives the protein CASSRGLGSSQNTLY. The entire CDR3 protein is CASSRGLGSSQNTLYF. The chain uses TRBV17 and TRBJ2-4; 8 bases fit TRBD2. The read is 1 residue too short to cover the CDR3 end, so that end is filled in from the germline J gene. The CDR3 loop spans 16 amino acids. The germline V gene encodes CDR1 MNHDT and CDR2 YYDKIL. V gave up 1 base and J gave up 0 bases; unmatched junction bases: 3.

This clone was seen a few times. Genes and germline are mouse. The CDR3 end is not reached by the read, which stops 1 residue before it; the germline J gene fills it in. The rearrangement joins TRBV2 to TRBJ1-4; no clear D gene. The CDR3 contains 14 residues. V was cut by 0 bases and J by 2 bases, with 4 bases left in between. The germline V gene encodes CDR1 LGHNA and CDR2 YSYQKL. Partial CDR3 DNA: TGTGCCAGCAGCCAAGATCCGTCCAACGAAAGATTATTT. This sequence encodes CASSQDPSNERLF. The whole CDR3 protein reads CASSQDPSNERLFF.

On this clone itself: The gene names here belong to mouse. The read stops 1 residue short of the end of the CDR3; the missing end is completed from the germline J gene. The chain recombines TRBV23 with TRBJ1-3; the table gives TRBD1 as D, unverified against the DNA. Germline V CDR1 and CDR2: KGHTA, FQNQQP. CDR3 size: 15 residues. Incomplete CDR3 DNA: TGCTCCAGCAGTCAAGAGGGGAGATCTGGAAATACGCTCTAT. It is translated as CSSSQEGRSGNTLY. The whole CDR3 is CSSSQEGRSGNTLYF.

In regard to this clone: Germline and genes: mouse. With the read ending 1 residue before the CDR3 end, the germline J gene is used to fill in that end. The gene calls are TRBV16 and TRBJ1-1; 8 bases line up with TRBD1. Germline trimming cut 1 base from V and 7 bases from J; bases unmatched to any gene: 5. Germline assignment: CDR1 SGHSA and CDR2 FRNQAP. This CDR3 spans 14 amino acids. CDR3: CASSLVQGAGEVFF. CDR3 DNA (partial): TGTGCAAGCAGCTTAGTCCAGGGGGCGGGAGAAGTCTTC.

This clone was observed a few times. The gene names given are mouse names. Read coverage stops 1 residue before the CDR3 terminus; the germline J gene supplies the remainder. V is TRBV29 and J is TRBJ1-5, with a tentative D call TRBD1 (6 bases). Germline V gene lookup returns CDR1 MSHET and CDR2 SYDVDS. V lost 3 bases to trimming and J lost 1 base, with 10 bases between them. The CDR3 is made up of 15 amino acids. This chain's CDR3 is CASSFPGQNNQAPLF. The sequenced part of the CDR3 DNA is TGTGCTAGCAGTTTCCCGGGACAAAACAACCAGGCTCCGCTT.